This T cell receptor beta chain comes out of a study of PD-1 blockade in mismatch repair-deficient tumors. Study at large: Patients had 11 to 13 mismatch repair-deficient cancer types and were previously treated and progressing. Broader study findings: After pembrolizumab, tumor-resident clones rose rapidly, then generally contracted before radiologic responses.

This clone is judged medium-sized. Its antigen is not known. Assay used: immunoSEQ multiplex PCR; TCRdb lists only in-frame clones, some missing. Altogether some 48,000 clones are present, around 77% being singletons, with the ten largest covering more than 3%. Every patient had mismatch repair deficiency by PCR or immunohistochemistry. TCR sequencing covered a few patients who responded to pembrolizumab. The germline gives CDR1 MNHNS, CDR2 SASEGT. J was trimmed by 2 bases and V by 1 base; bases with no gene match: 5. There are 16 residues in the CDR3. The rearrangement links TRBV6-1 to TRBJ1-5; 7 bases agree with TRBD1. The sample was PBMCs, taken before pembrolizumab treatment. The TCR comes from an adult with mismatch repair-deficient cancer. The CDR3 sequence: CASSEGQGRGNQPQHF. The CDR3 coding sequence is TGTGCCAGCAGTGAAGGACAGGGTCGTGGCAATCAGCCCCAGCATTTT.